What follows are 22 T cell receptor beta chains derived from one specimen sequenced in a study of blood T cell repertoires in COVID-19. Generated by immunoSEQ multiplex PCR, the TCRdb table keeps only in-frame clones and is missing some. The sample consists of about 530,000 clones, about 88% of them appearing once. Sequences were obtained from peripheral blood. The receptors shown here come from a woman aged 45-65 years with COVID-19, enrolled during active disease.

The chain is built from TRBV11-2 and TRBJ2-2; 8 bases align to TRBD1. The CDR3 is 16 amino acids. Germline V gene data show CDR1 as SGHAT and CDR2 as FQNNGV. V shed 5 bases, J shed 4 bases, and the junction held 9 bases outside the gene matches. In DNA form, the CDR3 reads TGTGCCAGCAGCCCCGAGGGACAGGCGAGCACCGGGGAGCTGTTTTTT. Residues: CASSPEGQASTGELFF.

The sample holds a few counts of this clone. The CDR3, as DNA: TGTGCCAGCAGTTTAATCGGGGGAGAGGCCCCCCTCCACTTT. Its protein product is CASSLIGGEAPLHF. The chain recombines TRBV27 with TRBJ1-6; TRBD1 is a possible D gene (5 bases). V was clipped by 2 bases and J by 13 bases, with 15 bases between them. This CDR3 region has 14 residues. The V gene's germline CDR1 is MNHEY and CDR2 SMNVEV (reference sequence).

The genes are TRBV11-2 and TRBJ2-5; the match to TRBD2 covers 9 bases. The trim removed 5 bases at V and 2 bases at J, leaving 3 bases unmatched. CDR3 length: 14 residues. The germline V gene encodes CDR1 SGHAT and CDR2 FQNNGV. The CDR3, as DNA: TGTGCCAGCAGCGCGGGGGGGGCTCAAGAGACCCAGTACTTC. Its protein is CASSAGGAQETQYF. Combining the CDR3 with reference TRBV11-2 and TRBJ2-5 gives the whole variable domain EAGVAQSPRYKIIEKRQSVAFWCNPISGHATLYWYQQILGQGPKLLIQFQNNGVVDDSQLPKDRFSAERLKGVDSTLKIQPAKLEDSAVYLCASSAGGAQETQYFGPGTRLLVL.

V and J are TRBV6-1 and TRBJ2-7, with 10 bases fitting TRBD2. Germline values: CDR1 MNHNS, CDR2 SASEGT. The CDR3 length is 15 residues. The junction had 6 bases not matched to a gene; V was cut back by 2 bases and J by 5 bases. The CDR3 bases are TGTGCCAGCAGTGAACTAGCGGGGGCCCTCAACGAGCAGTACTTC. This sequence encodes CASSELAGALNEQYF.

The CDR3, as DNA: TGTGCCAGCAGTGAAACAGGGAAGAGAGGCTACACCTTC. Residues: CASSETGKRGYTF. V usage is TRBV6-1 and J usage is TRBJ1-2; D is perhaps TRBD1 (6 bases). CDR1 and CDR2 from the germline V gene are MNHNS and SASEGT. Trimming shortened V by 2 bases and J by 8 bases, and 12 bases separated the two germline ends. CDR3 size: 13 residues.

DNA for the CDR3: TGCGCCAGCAGCCGCGACAGGTTGAATTCACCCCTCCACTTT. This encodes CASSRDRLNSPLHF. The chain combines TRBV5-1 with TRBJ1-6; tentative D call: TRBD1 (6 bases). The germline V gene has CDR1 SGHRS and CDR2 YFSETQ. Trimming stripped 4 bases from V and 7 bases from J, with 12 bases between. The CDR3 covers 14 residues.

This sequence joins TRBV2 and TRBJ2-1; 8 bases are shared with TRBD1. Germline V CDR1 and CDR2: SNHLY, FYNNEI. CDR3 length: 15 amino acids. Trimming at V came to 6 bases and at J to 4 bases, leaving 8 bases not matched to a gene. DNA of the CDR3: TGTGCCAGCAGGGGGCAGACAGGGGAATACAATGAGCAGTTCTTC. Translating gives CASRGQTGEYNEQFF.

V and J are TRBV12-3 or TRBV12-4 and TRBJ2-1; 8 bases align to TRBD1. The length of the CDR3 is 13 residues. J gave up 6 bases and V 5 bases, and 3 bases lay outside the gene matches. CDR3 sequence (DNA): TGTGCCAGCAGTCTCAGGGGGCCCAATGAGCAGTTCTTC. Amino acids: CASSLRGPNEQFF.

J is TRBJ1-2 and V is TRBV12-3 or TRBV12-4; 7 nucleotides line up with TRBD1. The CDR3 runs 13 residues. V trimming: 6 bases; J trimming: 2 bases; junction bases outside the gene matches: 3. CDR3 DNA sequence: TGTGCCAGCAGACAGGGGTGGAACTATGGCTACACCTTC. Its translation: CASRQGWNYGYTF.

The chain recombines TRBV10-2 with TRBJ2-7; 7 positions match TRBD1. Trimming took 5 bases from V and 5 from J; bases not matched to a gene: 3. The CDR3 covers 12 residues. Germline assignment: CDR1 WSHSY and CDR2 SAAADI. The DNA for the CDR3 is TGCGCCAGCAGTAGGACAGGCAACGAGCAGTACTTC. Its protein is CASSRTGNEQYF.

The chain couples TRBV6-5 to TRBJ1-2, with 7 bases matching TRBD1. In germline, CDR1 is MNHEY, CDR2 SVGAGI. This CDR3 has 15 residues. J was trimmed by 1 base and V by 4 bases; bases with no gene match: 6. CDR3 coding DNA: TGTGCCAGCAGTTCTCCCGGGACAGTTAACTATGGCTACACCTTC. Residues: CASSSPGTVNYGYTF.

This clone has only one observation. This chain joins TRBV7-9 and TRBJ2-2; TRBD2 is a possible D gene (6 bases). The V gene's germline CDR1 is SEHNR and CDR2 FQNEAQ (reference sequence). This CDR3 comprises 14 residues. V dropped 2 bases and J dropped 4 bases, with 8 bases sitting between them. The CDR3 DNA follows: TGTGCCAGCAGCTTATTGGAGGGCACCGGGGAGCTGTTTTTT. This encodes CASSLLEGTGELFF.

The chain joins TRBV27 to TRBJ1-2; a weak D match, TRBD1 (6 bases). V dropped 6 bases and J dropped 3 bases, with 11 bases sitting between them. The CDR3 has 13 residues. Germline lookup yields CDR1 MNHEY and CDR2 SMNVEV (reference sequence). The CDR3 loop reads CASRQDSHYGYTF. CDR3 in DNA: TGTGCCAGCAGACAGGACAGCCACTATGGCTACACCTTC.

The chain uses TRBV9 and TRBJ2-5; 7 bases align to TRBD1. V trimming: 6 bases; J trimming: 1 base; junction bases outside the gene matches: 6. From germline, CDR1 is SGDLS and CDR2 YYNGEE. CDR3 size: 14 residues. CDR3 sequence reads: CASNRGGSQETQYF. Written as DNA, the CDR3 is TGTGCCAGCAATAGAGGGGGCAGCCAAGAGACCCAGTACTTC.

The V and J genes are TRBV3-1 (or the pseudogene TRBV3-2) and TRBJ1-1; the D gene is possibly TRBD1 (5 bases). Germline lookup yields CDR1 LGHDT and CDR2 YNNKEL (reference sequence). This CDR3 has 16 residues. V was pared by 10 bases and J by 2 bases, with 23 bases between. CDR3 coding DNA: TGTGCCATTACGATGGGGCTCCCCGTCCGAAACACTGAAGCTTTCTTT. Translating it yields CAITMGLPVRNTEAFF.

The chain uses TRBV5-4 and TRBJ1-1, with a weak D call TRBD1 (6 bases). CDR3 length equals 14 residues. Between the trimmed V and J ends, which lost 4 bases and 3 bases, there was a span of 13 bases. Germline V gene lookup returns CDR1 SGHNT and CDR2 YYREEE (reference sequence). Here the CDR3 DNA reads TGTGCCAGCAGCCGGAGAGGGGGGGACACTGAAGCTTTCTTT. Protein sequence: CASSRRGGDTEAFF.

The chain couples TRBV5-6 to TRBJ1-5; 10 bases are a match to TRBD1. The junction had 1 base not matched to a gene; V was cut back by 2 bases and J by 5 bases. The CDR3 runs to 14 residues. From germline, CDR1 is SGHDT and CDR2 YYEEEE. CDR3 sequence: CASSFGQGDQPQHF. The CDR3 DNA reads as TGTGCCAGCAGCTTCGGACAGGGGGATCAGCCCCAGCATTTT.

The chain links TRBV25-1 to TRBJ1-5; TRBD1 aligns across 8 bases. The J segment lost 5 bases and the V segment lost 6 bases, leaving 6 bases of the junction unmatched. This CDR3 contains 14 residues. Germline CDR1 reads MGHDK; CDR2 reads SYGVNS. CDR3 residues: CASRQTGEDQPQHF. For the CDR3, the DNA is TGTGCCAGCAGGCAGACAGGGGAGGATCAGCCCCAGCATTTT.

V and J are TRBV3-1 (or the pseudogene TRBV3-2) and TRBJ1-2; D ambiguous. V lost 4 bases and J 6 bases, leaving 18 bases between the germline ends. The CDR3 consists of 15 residues. The germline V gene has CDR1 LGHDT and CDR2 YNNKEL (reference sequence). This chain's CDR3 is CASSPRELRTHGYTF. The CDR3 coding sequence is TGTGCCAGCAGCCCTCGGGAACTCCGAACGCATGGCTACACCTTC.

The rearrangement links TRBV15 to TRBJ1-4; D gene unclear. This CDR3 has 16 residues. Looked up from germline, CDR1 is LNHNV and CDR2 is YYDKDF (reference sequence). Between the trimmed V and J ends, which lost 1 base and 5 bases, there was a span of 14 bases. The chain's CDR3 is CATSRGVEGLNEKLFF. Here the CDR3 DNA reads TGTGCCACCAGCAGAGGGGTAGAGGGATTGAATGAAAAACTGTTTTTT.

V and J are TRBV15 and TRBJ2-7; 10 bases map to TRBD1. This CDR3 region has 15 residues. With 2 bases clipped from V and 3 bases from J, the junction kept 4 bases outside the gene matches. Germline loops: CDR1 LNHNV, CDR2 YYDKDF (reference sequence). CDR3 sequence: CATSRTGTGDYEQYF. The CDR3 region has the DNA TGTGCCACCAGCAGAACCGGGACAGGGGACTACGAGCAGTACTTC.

This clone appeared a few times. The CDR3 loop reads CASSPQGVNSPLHF. DNA of the CDR3: TGTGCCAGCTCACCACAGGGGGTCAATTCACCCCTCCACTTT. The V call is TRBV18, the J call TRBJ1-6; tentatively, D is TRBD1 (6 bases). The CDR3 is 14 residues long. The germline V gene encodes CDR1 KGHSH and CDR2 LQKENI. V lost 1 base, J lost 7 bases, and 8 bases lay in between.